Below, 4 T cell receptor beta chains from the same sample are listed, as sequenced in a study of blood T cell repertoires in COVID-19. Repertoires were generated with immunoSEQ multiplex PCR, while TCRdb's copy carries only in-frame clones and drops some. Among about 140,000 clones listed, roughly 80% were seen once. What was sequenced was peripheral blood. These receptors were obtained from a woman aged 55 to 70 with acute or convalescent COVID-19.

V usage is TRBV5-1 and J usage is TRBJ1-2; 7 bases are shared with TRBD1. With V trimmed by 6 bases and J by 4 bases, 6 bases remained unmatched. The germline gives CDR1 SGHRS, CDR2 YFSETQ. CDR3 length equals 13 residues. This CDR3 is CASTMDRLYGYTF. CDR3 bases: TGCGCCAGCACCATGGACAGGCTCTATGGCTACACCTTC.

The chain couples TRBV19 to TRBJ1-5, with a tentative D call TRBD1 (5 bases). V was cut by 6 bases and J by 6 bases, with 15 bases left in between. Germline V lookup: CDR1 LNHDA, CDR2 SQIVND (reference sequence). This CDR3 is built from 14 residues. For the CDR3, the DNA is TGTGCCAGTAGACTGGGGGGTCTAGGTCAGCCCCAGCATTTT. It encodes CASRLGGLGQPQHF.

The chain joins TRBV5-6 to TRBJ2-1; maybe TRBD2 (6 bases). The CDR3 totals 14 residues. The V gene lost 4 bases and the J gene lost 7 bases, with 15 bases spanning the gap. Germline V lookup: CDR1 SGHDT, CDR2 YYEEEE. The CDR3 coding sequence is TGTGCCAGCAGCACGAGACTAGGAGGTAATGAGCAGTTCTTC. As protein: CASSTRLGGNEQFF.

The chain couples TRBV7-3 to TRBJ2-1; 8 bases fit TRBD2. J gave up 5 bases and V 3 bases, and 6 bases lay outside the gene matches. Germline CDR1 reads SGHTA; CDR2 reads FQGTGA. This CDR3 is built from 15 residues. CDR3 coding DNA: TGTGCCAGCAGCTTCCTAGCGGGTAGTAACAATGAGCAGTTCTTC. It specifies CASSFLAGSNNEQFF.